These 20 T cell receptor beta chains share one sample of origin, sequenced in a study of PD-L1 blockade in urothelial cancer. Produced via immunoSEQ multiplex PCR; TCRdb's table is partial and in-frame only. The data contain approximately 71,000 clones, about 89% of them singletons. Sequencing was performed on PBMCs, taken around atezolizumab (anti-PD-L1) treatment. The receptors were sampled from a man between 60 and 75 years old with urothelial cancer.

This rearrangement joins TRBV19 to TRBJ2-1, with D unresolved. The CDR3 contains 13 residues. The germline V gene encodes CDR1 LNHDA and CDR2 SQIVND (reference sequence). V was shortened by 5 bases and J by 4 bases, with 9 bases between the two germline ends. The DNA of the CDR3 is TGTGCCAGTAGTCCCCCGGGTTACAATGAGCAGTTCTTC. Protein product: CASSPPGYNEQFF.

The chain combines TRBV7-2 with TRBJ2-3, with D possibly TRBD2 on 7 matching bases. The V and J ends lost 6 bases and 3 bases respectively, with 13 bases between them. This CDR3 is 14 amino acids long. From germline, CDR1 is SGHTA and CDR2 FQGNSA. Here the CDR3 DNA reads TGTGCCAGCAGTCGGACAGCGGGGACAGATACGCAGTATTTT. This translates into CASSRTAGTDTQYF.

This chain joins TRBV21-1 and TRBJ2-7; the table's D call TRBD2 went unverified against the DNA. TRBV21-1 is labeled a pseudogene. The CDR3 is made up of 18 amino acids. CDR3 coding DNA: TGTGCCAGCAGCAACGGACTAGCGGGAGGGAAGAGCTCCTACGAGCAGTACTTC. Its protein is CASSNGLAGGKSSYEQYF.

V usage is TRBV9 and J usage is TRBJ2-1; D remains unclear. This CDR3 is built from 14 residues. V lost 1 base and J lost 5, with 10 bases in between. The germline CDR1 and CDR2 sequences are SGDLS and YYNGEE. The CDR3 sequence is CASSVPSNNNEQFF. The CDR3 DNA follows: TGTGCCAGCAGCGTACCATCAAACAACAATGAGCAGTTCTTC.

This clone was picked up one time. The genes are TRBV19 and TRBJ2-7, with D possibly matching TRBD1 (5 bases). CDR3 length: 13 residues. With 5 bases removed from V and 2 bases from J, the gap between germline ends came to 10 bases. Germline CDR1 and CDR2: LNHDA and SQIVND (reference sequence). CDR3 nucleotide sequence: TGTGCCAGTAGTTCCAGGGCAACCTACGAGCAGTACTTC. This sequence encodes CASSSRATYEQYF.

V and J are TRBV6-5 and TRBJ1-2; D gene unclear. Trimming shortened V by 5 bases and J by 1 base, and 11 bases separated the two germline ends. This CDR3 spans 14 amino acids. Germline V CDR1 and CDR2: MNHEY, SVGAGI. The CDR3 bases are TGTGCCAGCAGTACCGCCGGGATTAACTATGGCTACACCTTC. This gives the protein CASSTAGINYGYTF.

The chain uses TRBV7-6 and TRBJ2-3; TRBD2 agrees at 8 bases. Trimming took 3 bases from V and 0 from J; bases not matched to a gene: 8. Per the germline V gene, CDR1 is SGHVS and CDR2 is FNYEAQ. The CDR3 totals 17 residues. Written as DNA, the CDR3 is TGTGCCAGCAGCTTTCTAGCGGGTGGACCTAGCACAGATACGCAGTATTTT. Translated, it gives CASSFLAGGPSTDTQYF. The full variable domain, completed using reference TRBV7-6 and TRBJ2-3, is GAGVSQSPRYKVTKRGQDVALRCDPISGHVSLYWYRQALGQGPEFLTYFNYEAQQDKSGLPNDRFSAERPEGSISTLTIQRTEQRDSAMYRCASSFLAGGPSTDTQYFGPGTRLTVL.

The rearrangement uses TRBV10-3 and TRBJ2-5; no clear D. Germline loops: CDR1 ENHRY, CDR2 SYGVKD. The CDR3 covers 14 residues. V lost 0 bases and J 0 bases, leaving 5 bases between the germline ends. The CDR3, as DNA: TGTGCCATCAGTGAGTCGTATTACCAAGAGACCCAGTACTTC. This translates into CAISESYYQETQYF.

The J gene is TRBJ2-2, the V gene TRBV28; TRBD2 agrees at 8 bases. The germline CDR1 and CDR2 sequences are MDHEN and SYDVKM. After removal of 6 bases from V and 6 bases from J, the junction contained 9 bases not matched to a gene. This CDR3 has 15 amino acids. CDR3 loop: CASRTGTRSSGELFF. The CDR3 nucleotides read TGTGCCAGCAGAACCGGGACTAGGTCGTCCGGGGAGCTGTTTTTT.

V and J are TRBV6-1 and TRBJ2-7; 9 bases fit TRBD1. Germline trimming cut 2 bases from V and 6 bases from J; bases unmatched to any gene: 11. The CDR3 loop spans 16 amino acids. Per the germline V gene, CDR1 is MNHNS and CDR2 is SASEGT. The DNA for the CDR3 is TGTGCCAGCAGTGAAACCCCCGGGACAGGGCGCCGCGAGCAGTACTTC. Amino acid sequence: CASSETPGTGRREQYF.

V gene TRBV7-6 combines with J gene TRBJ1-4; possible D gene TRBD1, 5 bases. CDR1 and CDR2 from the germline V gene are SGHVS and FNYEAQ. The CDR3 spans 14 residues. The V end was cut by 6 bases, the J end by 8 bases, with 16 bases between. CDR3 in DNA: TGTGCCAGCAGTGGGGGAGGGGTAGAAGAAAAACTGTTTTTT. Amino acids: CASSGGGVEEKLFF.

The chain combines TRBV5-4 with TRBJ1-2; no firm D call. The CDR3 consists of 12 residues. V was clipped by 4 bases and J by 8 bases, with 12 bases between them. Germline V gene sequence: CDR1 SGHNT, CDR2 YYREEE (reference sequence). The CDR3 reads CASSIRETGYTF. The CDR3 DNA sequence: TGTGCCAGCAGCATACGGGAGACGGGCTACACCTTC.

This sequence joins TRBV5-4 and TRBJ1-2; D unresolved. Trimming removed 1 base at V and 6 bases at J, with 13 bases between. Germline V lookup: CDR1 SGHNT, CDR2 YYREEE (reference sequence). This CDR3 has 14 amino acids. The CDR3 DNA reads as TGTGCCAGCAGCTTGAACATGTTAAACCATGGCTACACCTTC. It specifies CASSLNMLNHGYTF.

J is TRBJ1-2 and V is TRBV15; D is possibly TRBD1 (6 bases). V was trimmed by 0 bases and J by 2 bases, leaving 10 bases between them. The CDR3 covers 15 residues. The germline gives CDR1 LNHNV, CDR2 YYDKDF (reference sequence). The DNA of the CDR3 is TGTGCCACCAGCAGAGATCAGGGGCGGAACTATGGCTACACCTTC. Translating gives CATSRDQGRNYGYTF. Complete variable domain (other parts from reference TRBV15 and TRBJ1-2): DAMVIQNPRYQVTQFGKPVTLSCSQTLNHNVMYWYQQKSSQAPKLLFHYYDKDFNNEADTPDNFQSRRPNTSFCFLDIRSPGLGDTAMYLCATSRDQGRNYGYTFGSGTRLTVV.

DNA of the CDR3: TGCGCCAGCAAGGGGGGGGCGGTCGAGCAGTACTTC. Its protein is CASKGGAVEQYF. J is TRBJ2-7 and V is TRBV5-1, with a possible D match to TRBD2 (7 bases). Germline CDR1 reads SGHRS; CDR2 reads YFSETQ. V was trimmed by 6 bases and J by 6 bases, leaving 13 bases between them. This CDR3 spans 12 amino acids.

The CDR3 DNA follows: TGTGCCGGGAATAGCGGGGGGGGACGAGATACGCAGTATTTT. Protein sequence: CAGNSGGGRDTQYF. V gene TRBV30 combines with J gene TRBJ2-3; 11 nucleotides agree with TRBD2. Germline lookup yields CDR1 GTSNPN and CDR2 SVGIG (reference sequence). V was pared by 8 bases and J by 5 bases, with 9 bases of the junction left unmatched. The CDR3 totals 14 residues.

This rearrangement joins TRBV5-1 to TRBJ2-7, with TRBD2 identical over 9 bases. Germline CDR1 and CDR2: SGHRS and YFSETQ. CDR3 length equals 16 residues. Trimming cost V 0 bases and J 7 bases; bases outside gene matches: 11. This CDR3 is CASSLDSAGGPKEQYF. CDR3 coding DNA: TGCGCCAGCAGCTTGGATAGTGCGGGAGGGCCAAAGGAGCAGTACTTC. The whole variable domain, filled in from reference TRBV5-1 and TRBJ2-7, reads KAGVTQTPRYLIKTRGQQVTLSCSPISGHRSVSWYQQTPGQGLQFLFEYFSETQRNKGNFPGRFSGRQFSNSRSEMNVSTLELGDSALYLCASSLDSAGGPKEQYFGPGTRLTVT.

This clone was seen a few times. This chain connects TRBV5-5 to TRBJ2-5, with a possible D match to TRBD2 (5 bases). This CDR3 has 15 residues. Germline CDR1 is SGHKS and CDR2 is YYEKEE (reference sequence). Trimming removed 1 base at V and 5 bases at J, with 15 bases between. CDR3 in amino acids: CASSLPTGVGETQYF. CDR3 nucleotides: TGTGCCAGCAGCTTGCCCACCGGGGTCGGGGAGACCCAGTACTTC. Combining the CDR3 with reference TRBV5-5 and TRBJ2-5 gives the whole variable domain DAGVTQSPTHLIKTRGQQVTLRCSPISGHKSVSWYQQVLGQGPQFIFQYYEKEERGRGNFPDRFSARQFPNYSSELNVNALLLGDSALYLCASSLPTGVGETQYFGPGTRLLVL.

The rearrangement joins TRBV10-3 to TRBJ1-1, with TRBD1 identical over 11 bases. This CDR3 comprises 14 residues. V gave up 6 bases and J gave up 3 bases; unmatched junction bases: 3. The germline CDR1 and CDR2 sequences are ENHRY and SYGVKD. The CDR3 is CAISRDRGDTEAFF. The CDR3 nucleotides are TGTGCCATCAGCCGGGACAGGGGGGACACTGAAGCTTTCTTT.

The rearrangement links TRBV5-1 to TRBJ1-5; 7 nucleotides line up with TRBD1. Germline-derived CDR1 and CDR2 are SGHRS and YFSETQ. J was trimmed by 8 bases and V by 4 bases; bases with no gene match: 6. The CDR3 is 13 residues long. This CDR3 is CASSPGQAEPQHF. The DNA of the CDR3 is TGCGCCAGCAGCCCCGGACAGGCTGAGCCCCAGCATTTT.